These T cell receptor beta chains were read from a single sample in a study of control samples from healthy donors and cancer patients. The table came from immunoSEQ multiplex PCR; TCRdb's copy has only in-frame clones and leaves some out. This sample has approximately 120,000 clones, with 80% to 90% found just once. Material: blood. The receptors were gathered from a middle-aged man in good health. CDR3s include the opening cysteine and the closing phenylalanine or tryptophan. Fields, in order: D gene, CDR3 length, clone size, J gene, V gene, CDR3 DNA, CDR3 protein. D genes are given only for firm matches. Rows may omit the clone size; those that give it use once, few, many or a size class.

d_gene: .
len: 15
abundance: .
j_gene: TRBJ1-1
v_gene: TRBV5-1
CDR3nt: TGCGCCAGCAGCGAACAAGGACAGTTGAACACTGAAGCTTTCTTT
CDR3aa: CASSEQGQLNTEAFF

d_gene: TRBD1
len: 14
abundance: .
j_gene: TRBJ1-2
v_gene: TRBV3-1/TRBV3-2
CDR3nt: TGTGCCAGCAGCCAGGTGAACAGGGGAGGCGGCTACACCTTC
CDR3aa: CASSQVNRGGGYTF

d_gene: TRBD1
len: 15
abundance: few
j_gene: TRBJ2-7
v_gene: TRBV19
CDR3nt: TGTGCCAGTAATTTTGGAGGGACAGGGGGCTACGAGCAGTACTTC
CDR3aa: CASNFGGTGGYEQYF

d_gene: .
len: 14
abundance: .
j_gene: TRBJ1-1
v_gene: TRBV5-6
CDR3nt: TGTGCCAGCAGCCACTTGCAGGTTTCGGGTGGAGCTTTCTTT
CDR3aa: CASSHLQVSGGAFF

d_gene: .
len: 15
abundance: .
j_gene: TRBJ1-5
v_gene: TRBV18
CDR3nt: TGTGCCAGCTCACCGACGGCTTATAGCAATCAGCCCCAGCATTTT
CDR3aa: CASSPTAYSNQPQHF

d_gene: TRBD2
len: 16
abundance: .
j_gene: TRBJ2-7
v_gene: TRBV7-8
CDR3nt: TGTGCCAGCAGCTTGGGGCTAGCGGGGGTTTCCTACGAGCAGTACTTC
CDR3aa: CASSLGLAGVSYEQYF

d_gene: .
len: 18
abundance: .
j_gene: TRBJ2-3
v_gene: TRBV3-1/TRBV3-2
CDR3nt: TGTGCCAGCAGCCAAGAAAGAAAGGGGGGCGGATACACAGATACGCAGTATTTT
CDR3aa: CASSQERKGGGYTDTQYF

d_gene: .
len: 13
abundance: .
j_gene: TRBJ2-7
v_gene: TRBV12-3/TRBV12-4
CDR3nt: TGTGCCAGCAGTCCCACGTGGGTAGGAGAGCAGTACTTC
CDR3aa: CASSPTWVGEQYF

d_gene: .
len: 14
abundance: .
j_gene: TRBJ1-2
v_gene: TRBV9
CDR3nt: TGTGCCAGCAGCTCAATTATAGGGGCCTATGGCTACACCTTC
CDR3aa: CASSSIIGAYGYTF

d_gene: TRBD1
len: 18
abundance: .
j_gene: TRBJ1-5
v_gene: TRBV24-1
CDR3nt: TGTGCCACCAGTGGACCCGGGACAGGGAGTCATAGCAATCAGCCCCAGCATTTT
CDR3aa: CATSGPGTGSHSNQPQHF

d_gene: .
len: 18
abundance: .
j_gene: TRBJ2-7
v_gene: TRBV12-1
CDR3nt: TGTGCCAGCAGCTGCGGGAAGGGAGAGTGGGCGCTGGACTACGAGCAGTACTTC
CDR3aa: CASSCGKGEWALDYEQYF

d_gene: TRBD1
len: 14
abundance: .
j_gene: TRBJ1-4
v_gene: TRBV7-2
CDR3nt: TGTGCCAGCAGCCGGACAGGCTCTAATGAAAAACTGTTTTTT
CDR3aa: CASSRTGSNEKLFF

d_gene: TRBD1
len: 13
abundance: .
j_gene: TRBJ1-2
v_gene: TRBV11-2
CDR3nt: TGTGCCAGCAGCCCCGGGACAGGGGGTAGCATCACCTTC
CDR3aa: CASSPGTGGSITF

d_gene: .
len: 15
abundance: .
j_gene: TRBJ1-3
v_gene: TRBV6-1
CDR3nt: TGTGCCAGCAGTGACAGACAGCCCGTCTGGAAACACCATATATTT
CDR3aa: CASSDRQPVWKHHIF